This entry describes one T cell receptor beta chain. Antigen specificity is unknown. Germline assignment: CDR1 SGHAT and CDR2 FQNNGV. Trimming took off 6 bases at V and 5 bases at J, with 13 bases between the two ends. This CDR3 spans 13 amino acids. These data belong to a study of T cells after yellow fever vaccination. Synthesis of TCR cDNA relied on 5'RACE template switching, which attached a universal primer site and UMIs. TCRdb independently ran MiXCR on the 5' RACE reads; one entry per CDR3 protein. Counted here are just over 300,000 distinct CDR3 sequences, 3% to 4.5% occurring once; the ten biggest clones make up about a quarter. Notes on the study in general: Across the CD4 and CD8 compartments, a small share of clonotypes was present in both. Reappearing after the booster were most of the clones from primary vaccination (about 96% CD4, roughly 86% CD8).

This specimen consisted of PBMCs, obtained on the day of the yellow fever booster vaccination. The sequence came from a man between 18 and 35 years old who received the YFV17D yellow fever vaccine. J is TRBJ2-5 and V is TRBV11-2, with a weak D call TRBD2 (7 bases). As DNA, the CDR3 is TGTGCCAGCAGGAGGGGGGGCTGGGAGACCCAGTACTTC. Amino acids: CASRRGGWETQYF.